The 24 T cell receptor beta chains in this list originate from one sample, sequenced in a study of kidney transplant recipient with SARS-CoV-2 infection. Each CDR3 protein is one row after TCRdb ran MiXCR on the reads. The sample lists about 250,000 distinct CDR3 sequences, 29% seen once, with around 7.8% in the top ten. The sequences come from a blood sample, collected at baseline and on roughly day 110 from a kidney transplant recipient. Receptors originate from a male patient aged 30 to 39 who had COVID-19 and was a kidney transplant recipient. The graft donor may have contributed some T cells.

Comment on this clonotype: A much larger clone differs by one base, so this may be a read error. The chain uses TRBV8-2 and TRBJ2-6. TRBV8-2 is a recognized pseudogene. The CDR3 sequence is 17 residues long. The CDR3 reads CGIMERIAQSRANVLTF. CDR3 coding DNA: TGTGGCATCATGGAGAGGATAGCACAAAGTCGGGCCAACGTCCTGACTTTC.

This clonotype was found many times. The CDR3 bases are TGTGCCAGCAGCCAGAACTTAGCTACAGTCATGCAAGATACGCAGTATTTT. Translating it yields CASSQNLATVMQDTQYF. The chain couples TRBV21-1 to TRBJ2-3. TRBV21-1 is designated a pseudogene. The length of the CDR3 is 17 residues.

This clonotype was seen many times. CDR3 bases: TGCAGTGCTAGAGATGGGGACTATGGCTACACCTTC. Encoded protein: CSARDGDYGYTF. This chain joins TRBV20-1 and TRBJ1-2; unclear D gene. Trimming left V 0 bases short and J 3 bases short, with 5 bases between. CDR3 size: 12 residues. Germline values: CDR1 DFQATT, CDR2 SNEGSKA (reference sequence).

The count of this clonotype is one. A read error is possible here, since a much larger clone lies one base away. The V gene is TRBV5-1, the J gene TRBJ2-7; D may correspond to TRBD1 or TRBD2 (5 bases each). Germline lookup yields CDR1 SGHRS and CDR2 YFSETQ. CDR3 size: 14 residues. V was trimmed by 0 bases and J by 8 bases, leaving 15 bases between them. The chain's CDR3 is CASSLAVPGHKQYF. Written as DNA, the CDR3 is TGCGCCAGCAGCTTGGCCGTCCCGGGGCACAAGCAGTACTTC.

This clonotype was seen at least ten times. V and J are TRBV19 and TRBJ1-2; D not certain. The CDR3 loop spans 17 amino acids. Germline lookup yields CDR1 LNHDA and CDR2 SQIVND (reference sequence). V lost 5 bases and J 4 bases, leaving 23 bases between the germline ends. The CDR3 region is CASSALVTNRKTYGYTF. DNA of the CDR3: TGTGCCAGTAGTGCATTAGTGACAAATCGAAAGACCTATGGCTACACCTTC.

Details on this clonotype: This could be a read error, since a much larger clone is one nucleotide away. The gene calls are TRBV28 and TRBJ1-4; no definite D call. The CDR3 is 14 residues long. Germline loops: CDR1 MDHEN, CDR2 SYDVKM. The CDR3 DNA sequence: TGTGCCAACAGTCGATGGGCAACTAATGAAAAACTGTTTTTT. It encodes CANSRWATNEKLFF.

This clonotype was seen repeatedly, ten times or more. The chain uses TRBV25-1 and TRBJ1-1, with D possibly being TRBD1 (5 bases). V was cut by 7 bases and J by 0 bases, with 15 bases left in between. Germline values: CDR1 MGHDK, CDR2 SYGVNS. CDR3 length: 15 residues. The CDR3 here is CASIPVDRLNTEAFF. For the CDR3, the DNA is TGTGCCAGCATTCCGGTTGACAGACTGAACACTGAAGCTTTCTTT.

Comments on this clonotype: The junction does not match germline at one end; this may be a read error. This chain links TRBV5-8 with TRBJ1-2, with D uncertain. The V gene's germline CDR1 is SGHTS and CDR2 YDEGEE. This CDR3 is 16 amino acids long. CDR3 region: CASDECHPRKTYGYAF. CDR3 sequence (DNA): TGTGCCAGCGATGAATGTCATCCACGAAAGACCTATGGCTACGCCTTC.

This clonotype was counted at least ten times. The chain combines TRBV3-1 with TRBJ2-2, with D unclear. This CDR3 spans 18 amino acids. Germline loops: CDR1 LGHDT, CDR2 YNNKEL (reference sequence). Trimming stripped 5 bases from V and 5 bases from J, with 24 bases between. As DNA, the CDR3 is TGTGCCAGCAGCAACTCTGTTCCCATTTCAGGCTTGACCGGGGAGCTGTTTTTT. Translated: CASSNSVPISGLTGELFF.

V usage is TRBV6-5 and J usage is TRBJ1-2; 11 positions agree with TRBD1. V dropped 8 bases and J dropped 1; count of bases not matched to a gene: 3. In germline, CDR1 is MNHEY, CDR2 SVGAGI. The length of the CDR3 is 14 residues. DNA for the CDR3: TGTGCCAGCGGGGGGACAGGGGGTAACTATGGCTACACCTTC. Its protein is CASGGTGGNYGYTF.

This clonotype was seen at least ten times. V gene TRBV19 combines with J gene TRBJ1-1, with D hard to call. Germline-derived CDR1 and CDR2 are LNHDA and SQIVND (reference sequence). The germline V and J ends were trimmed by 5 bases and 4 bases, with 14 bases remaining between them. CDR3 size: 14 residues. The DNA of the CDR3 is TGTGCCAGTAGTTCGTGGACGTCGGGCACTGAAGCTTTCTTT. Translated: CASSSWTSGTEAFF.

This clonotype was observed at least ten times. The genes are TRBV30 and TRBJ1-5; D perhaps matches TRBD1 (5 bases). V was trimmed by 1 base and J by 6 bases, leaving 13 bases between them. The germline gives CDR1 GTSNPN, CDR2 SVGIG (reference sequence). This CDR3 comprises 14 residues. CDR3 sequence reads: CAWSGLGGSQPQHF. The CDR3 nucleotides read TGTGCCTGGAGTGGCCTCGGGGGTAGTCAGCCCCAGCATTTT.

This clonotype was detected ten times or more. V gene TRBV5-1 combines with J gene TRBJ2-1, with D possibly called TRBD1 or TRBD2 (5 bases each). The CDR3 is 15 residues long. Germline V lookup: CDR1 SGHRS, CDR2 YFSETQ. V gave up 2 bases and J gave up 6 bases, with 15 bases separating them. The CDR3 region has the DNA TGCGCCAGCAGCTTTGAGGGGAGAGATCTCAATGAGCAGTTCTTC. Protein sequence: CASSFEGRDLNEQFF.

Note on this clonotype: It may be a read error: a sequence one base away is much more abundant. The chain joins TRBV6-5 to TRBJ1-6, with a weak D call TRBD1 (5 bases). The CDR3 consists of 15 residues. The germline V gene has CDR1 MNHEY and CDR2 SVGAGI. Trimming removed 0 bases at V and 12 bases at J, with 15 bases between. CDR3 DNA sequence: TGTGCCAGCAGTTACTCGGCAGGGTCGGGGTTACCCCTCCACTTT. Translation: CASSYSAGSGLPLHF.

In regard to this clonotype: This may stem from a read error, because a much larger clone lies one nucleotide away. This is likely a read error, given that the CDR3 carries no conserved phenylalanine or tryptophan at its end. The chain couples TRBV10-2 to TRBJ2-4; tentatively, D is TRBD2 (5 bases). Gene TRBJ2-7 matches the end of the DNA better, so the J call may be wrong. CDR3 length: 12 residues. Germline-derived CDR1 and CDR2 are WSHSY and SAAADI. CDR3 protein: CASSLGSDEQYS. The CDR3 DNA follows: TGCGCCAGCAGTCTGGGGAGCGACGAGCAGTACTCC.

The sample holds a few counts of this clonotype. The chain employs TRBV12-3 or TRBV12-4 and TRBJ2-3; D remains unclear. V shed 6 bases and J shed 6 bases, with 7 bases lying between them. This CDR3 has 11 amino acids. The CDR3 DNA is TGTGCCAGCAGGATTGGGGATACGCAGTATTTT. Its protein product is CASRIGDTQYF.

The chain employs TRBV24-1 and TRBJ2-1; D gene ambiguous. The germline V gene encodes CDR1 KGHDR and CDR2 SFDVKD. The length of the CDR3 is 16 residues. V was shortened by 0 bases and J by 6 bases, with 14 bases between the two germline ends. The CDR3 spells CATSDLSDLDPNEQFF. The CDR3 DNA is TGTGCCACCAGTGATTTGTCGGACCTCGACCCCAATGAGCAGTTCTTC.

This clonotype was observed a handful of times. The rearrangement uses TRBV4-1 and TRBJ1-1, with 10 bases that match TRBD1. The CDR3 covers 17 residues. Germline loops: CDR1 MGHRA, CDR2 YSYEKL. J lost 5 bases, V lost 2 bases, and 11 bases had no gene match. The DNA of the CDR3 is TGCGCCAGCAGCCAACCCCTTCTCGGACAGGGGGGGACTGAAGCTTTCTTT. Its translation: CASSQPLLGQGGTEAFF.

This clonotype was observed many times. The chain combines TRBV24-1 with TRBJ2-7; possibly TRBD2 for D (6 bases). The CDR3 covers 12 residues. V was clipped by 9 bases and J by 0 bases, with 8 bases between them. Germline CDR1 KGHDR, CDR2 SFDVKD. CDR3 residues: CATQDYSYEQYF. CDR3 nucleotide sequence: TGTGCCACCCAGGACTACTCCTACGAGCAGTACTTC.

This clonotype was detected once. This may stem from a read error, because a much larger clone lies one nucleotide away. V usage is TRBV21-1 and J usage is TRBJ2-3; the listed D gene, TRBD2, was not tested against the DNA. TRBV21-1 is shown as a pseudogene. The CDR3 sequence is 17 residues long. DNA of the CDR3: TGTGCCAGCAGTTTAGCACTAGCTACAGTCATGCAAGGTACGCAGTATTTT. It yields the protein CASSLALATVMQGTQYF.

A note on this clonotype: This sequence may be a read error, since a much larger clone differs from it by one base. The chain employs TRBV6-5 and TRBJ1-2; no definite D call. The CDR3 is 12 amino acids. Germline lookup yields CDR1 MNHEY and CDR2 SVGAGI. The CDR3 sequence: CTSFLWGAGYTF. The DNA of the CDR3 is TGTACCAGCTTCCTATGGGGTGCGGGCTACACCTTC.

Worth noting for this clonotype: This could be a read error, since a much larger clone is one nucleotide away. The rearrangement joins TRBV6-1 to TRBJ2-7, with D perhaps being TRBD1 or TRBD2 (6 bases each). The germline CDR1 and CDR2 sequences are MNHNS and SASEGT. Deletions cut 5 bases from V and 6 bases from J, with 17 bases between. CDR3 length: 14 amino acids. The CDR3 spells CASSRGIMTGEQYF. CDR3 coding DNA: TGTGCCAGCAGTCGGGGGATTATGACAGGCGAGCAGTACTTC.

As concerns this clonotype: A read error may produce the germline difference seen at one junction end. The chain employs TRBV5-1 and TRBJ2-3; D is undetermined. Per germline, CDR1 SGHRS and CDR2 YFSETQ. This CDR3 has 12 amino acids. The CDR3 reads CASSLLSDTRYF. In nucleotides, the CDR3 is TGCGCCAGCAGCTTGTTGTCAGATACGCGGTATTTT.

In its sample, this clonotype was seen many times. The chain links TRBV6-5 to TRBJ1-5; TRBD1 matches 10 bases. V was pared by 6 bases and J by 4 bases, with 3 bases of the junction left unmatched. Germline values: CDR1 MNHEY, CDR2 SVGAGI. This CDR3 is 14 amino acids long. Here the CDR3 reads CASRRQGANQPQHF. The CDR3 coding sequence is TGTGCCAGCAGGAGACAGGGGGCGAATCAGCCCCAGCATTTT.